A selection of T cell receptor beta chains follows, all from one sample in a study of PD-L1 blockade in urothelial cancer. This table comes from immunoSEQ multiplex PCR, and its TCRdb copy is limited to in-frame clones, with some not included. The sample lists around 79,000 clones, roughly 80% seen once, with under 8.5% in the top ten. The source material was PBMCs, sampled around atezolizumab (anti-PD-L1) treatment. These receptors all come from a man aged 35-49 years with urothelial cancer. Both conserved end residues are part of each CDR3. Fields, in order: V gene, clone size, J gene, D gene, CDR3 length, CDR3 protein, CDR3 DNA. A D gene is named only where the DNA matches it firmly. A clone size is listed for some rows: how often the clone was seen (once, few, many), or a class if it is expanded.

TRBV7-9	.	TRBJ2-3	.	14	CASSLQGGADTQYF	TGTGCCAGCAGCTTACAGGGGGGCGCAGATACGCAGTATTTT
TRBV2	.	TRBJ2-1	.	14	CASSQYRTANEQFF	TGTGCCAGCAGTCAATACCGGACTGCCAATGAGCAGTTCTTC
TRBV6-4	.	TRBJ2-1	TRBD1	14	CASSLRQGVNEQFF	TGTGCCAGCAGTCTGAGACAGGGCGTCAATGAGCAGTTCTTC
TRBV6-5	once	TRBJ2-1	.	13	CASARLANNEQFF	TGTGCCAGCGCGAGGCTGGCTAACAATGAGCAGTTCTTC
TRBV7-8	.	TRBJ2-1	.	15	CASSLDGASYNEQFF	TGTGCCAGCAGCTTAGATGGGGCCTCCTACAATGAGCAGTTCTTC
TRBV15	.	TRBJ2-7	.	14	CATSRDGGADEQYF	TGTGCCACCAGCAGAGATGGGGGGGCGGACGAGCAGTACTTC
TRBV6-5	.	TRBJ2-7	TRBD2	14	CASSRLAGDYEQYF	TGTGCCAGCAGCCGACTAGCGGGGGATTACGAGCAGTACTTC
TRBV9	.	TRBJ2-3	TRBD2	15	CASGPPGTRIHTQYF	TGTGCCAGCGGGCCTCCGGGGACTAGGATCCATACGCAGTATTTT
TRBV27	.	TRBJ1-1	.	14	CASTSLWANTEAFF	TGTGCCAGCACGAGCCTATGGGCGAACACTGAAGCTTTCTTT
TRBV28	.	TRBJ1-1	.	14	CASSTGRGFAEAFF	TGTGCCAGCAGCACAGGGAGGGGTTTCGCTGAAGCTTTCTTT
TRBV30	.	TRBJ2-1	TRBD2	19	CAWKQPGLAGAGLVREQFF	TGTGCCTGGAAACAGCCGGGACTAGCGGGAGCTGGTCTTGTTCGTGAGCAGTTCTTC
TRBV11-3	.	TRBJ2-1	.	14	CASSLGYSGNEQFF	TGTGCCAGCAGCTTAGGTTATAGCGGCAATGAGCAGTTCTTC
TRBV28	.	TRBJ1-1	TRBD1	15	CASSSYRGGNTEAFF	TGTGCCAGCAGCTCCTACAGGGGAGGGAACACTGAAGCTTTCTTT
TRBV11-2	few	TRBJ2-3	.	15	CASSLDRASTDTQYF	TGTGCCAGCAGCTTAGACAGGGCTAGCACAGATACGCAGTATTTT
TRBV6-5	medium-sized	TRBJ2-7	.	15	CASSYSIESPYEQYF	TGTGCCAGCAGTTACTCGATCGAGTCTCCCTACGAGCAGTACTTC
TRBV10-3	once	TRBJ2-7	.	14	CAISGRGRTYEQYF	TGTGCCATCAGTGGGCGGGGGCGGACCTACGAGCAGTACTTC
TRBV5-4	.	TRBJ1-1	TRBD1	17	CASSLVGGGSRNTEAFF	TGTGCCAGCAGCTTGGTAGGGGGCGGATCGAGGAACACTGAAGCTTTCTTT
TRBV9	.	TRBJ1-2	TRBD1	16	CASSVKAGDRGHGYTF	TGTGCCAGCAGCGTAAAGGCAGGGGACAGGGGCCATGGCTACACCTTC
TRBV7-2	.	TRBJ1-4	TRBD1	16	CASSLRIGQGNEKLFF	TGTGCCAGCAGCTTAAGGATAGGACAGGGGAATGAAAAACTGTTTTTT
TRBV5-5	.	TRBJ2-3	.	14	CASSLSGYTDTQYF	TGTGCCAGCAGCCTAAGCGGGTACACAGATACGCAGTATTTT
TRBV5-4	.	TRBJ2-1	.	15	CASSLEQRIYNEQFF	TGTGCCAGCAGCTTGGAACAGCGGATTTACAATGAGCAGTTCTTC
TRBV19	.	TRBJ1-1	TRBD1	15	CASTTGGTGGTEAFF	TGTGCCAGTACCACAGGGGGTACAGGAGGCACTGAAGCTTTCTTT
TRBV28	.	TRBJ2-7	TRBD2	13	CASRLAGVYEQYF	TGTGCCAGCAGACTAGCGGGAGTCTACGAGCAGTACTTC
TRBV5-6	.	TRBJ2-7	TRBD1	15	CASSLEQGAGYEQYF	TGTGCCAGCAGCTTGGAGCAGGGGGCGGGCTACGAGCAGTACTTC
TRBV27	.	TRBJ1-1	.	15	CASSPTPGGRAGAFF	TGTGCCAGCAGCCCCACCCCGGGGGGTAGGGCTGGGGCTTTCTTT
TRBV4-1	.	TRBJ1-1	.	14	CASSQQGQVTEAFF	TGCGCCAGCAGCCAACAGGGGCAAGTCACTGAAGCTTTCTTT
TRBV27	.	TRBJ2-5	.	11	CASSFRETQYF	TGTGCCAGCAGTTTCCGGGAGACCCAGTACTTC
TRBV2	.	TRBJ2-7	.	14	CASSEAGTGYEQYF	TGTGCCAGCAGTGAAGCGGGTACAGGTTACGAGCAGTACTTC
TRBV21-1	.	TRBJ2-2	.	14	CARPGQEITGELFF	TGTGCCAGGCCGGGACAGGAGATAACCGGGGAGCTGTTTTTT
TRBV6-5	.	TRBJ1-4	.	15	CASSPGGGTNEKLFF	TGTGCCAGCAGCCCCGGAGGAGGGACTAATGAAAAACTGTTTTTT
TRBV4-3	few	TRBJ1-3	TRBD1	14	CASSPSTGVDTIYF	TGCGCCAGCAGCCCCTCGACAGGGGTGGACACCATATATTTT
TRBV6-6	.	TRBJ2-7	TRBD2	16	CASSYGVGRGAYEQYF	TGTGCCAGCAGTTACGGGGTTGGGCGGGGGGCCTACGAGCAGTACTTC
TRBV5-4	.	TRBJ2-3	TRBD2	17	CASSLGPTSGRPDTQYF	TGTGCCAGCAGCTTGGGACCGACTAGCGGGAGACCAGATACGCAGTATTTT
TRBV14	.	TRBJ2-2	TRBD1	14	CASSRTGDTGELFF	TGTGCCAGCAGCCGGACAGGAGACACCGGGGAGCTGTTTTTT
TRBV6-1	.	TRBJ2-7	.	13	CASSEEKRYEQYF	TGTGCCAGCAGTGAAGAGAAGCGGTACGAGCAGTACTTC
TRBV10-2	once	TRBJ1-4	TRBD1	14	CASSEQGAFEKLFF	TGCGCCAGCAGTGAACAGGGGGCATTTGAAAAACTGTTTTTT
TRBV6-1	.	TRBJ1-2	TRBD1	13	CASSPDRERGYTF	TGTGCCAGCAGCCCAGACAGGGAGCGCGGCTACACCTTC
TRBV29-1	few	TRBJ2-7	.	16	CSVEGYGRGVQYEQYF	TGCAGCGTTGAAGGATATGGCCGGGGAGTACAGTACGAGCAGTACTTC
TRBV19	.	TRBJ1-2	.	11	CASSGERGYTF	TGTGCCAGTAGCGGCGAGCGCGGCTACACCTTC
TRBV18	.	TRBJ2-1	.	12	CASSPRADEQFF	TGTGCCAGCTCACCACGAGCGGACGAGCAGTTCTTC
TRBV30	.	TRBJ1-2	.	10	CAWNGYGYTF	TGTGCCTGGAACGGGTATGGCTACACCTTC
TRBV6-5	.	TRBJ2-7	TRBD2	14	CASRSGGPTYEQYF	TGTGCCAGCAGGTCGGGAGGGCCCACCTACGAGCAGTACTTC
TRBV9	.	TRBJ2-1	TRBD2	14	CASSVEGLANEQFF	TGTGCCAGCAGCGTAGAAGGACTAGCCAATGAGCAGTTCTTC